This T cell receptor (beta chain) was sequenced in a study of OX40 agonist ivuxolimab in advanced cancers. The CDR3 loop spans 19 amino acids. The germline V gene encodes CDR1 MGHRA and CDR2 YSYEKL. V lost 1 base, J lost 9 bases, and 15 bases stayed unmatched. Some clones are missing from TCRdb's copy, which holds only in-frame ones; the method was immunoSEQ multiplex PCR. The data contain some 45,000 clones, about 90% of them singletons. This clonotype originated in an adult with an advanced solid tumor such as melanoma, head and neck, liver or kidney cancer. This chain connects TRBV4-1 to TRBJ2-1; 13 nucleotides agree with TRBD2. The sample here was CD4+ or CD8+ T cells sorted from blood, taken in a trial of the OX40 agonist ivuxolimab. CDR3 sequence (DNA): TGCGCCAGCAGCCAAGGAATCTCCGGGACTAGCGGGACCTCGTTTGAGCAGTTCTTC. It specifies CASSQGISGTSGTSFEQFF.